A single TCR beta chain is shown here with its context. The data are from a study of control samples from healthy donors and cancer patients. The assay was immunoSEQ multiplex PCR, and TCRdb's table has in-frame clones only and misses some. The sample contains 150,000 to 200,000 clones, 85% to 95% of which appear only once. The CDR3 has 13 amino acids. V lost 4 bases, J lost 6 bases, and 3 bases stayed unmatched. Germline CDR1 is GTSNPN and CDR2 is SVGIG (reference sequence). This sequence was found in a man aged 18-30 years in good health. The chain recombines TRBV30 with TRBJ1-6; 7 bases are a match to TRBD1. Sequencing used blood. DNA of the CDR3: TGTGCCTGGATGAGGGACAGTAATTCACCCCTCCACTTT. It yields the protein CAWMRDSNSPLHF.